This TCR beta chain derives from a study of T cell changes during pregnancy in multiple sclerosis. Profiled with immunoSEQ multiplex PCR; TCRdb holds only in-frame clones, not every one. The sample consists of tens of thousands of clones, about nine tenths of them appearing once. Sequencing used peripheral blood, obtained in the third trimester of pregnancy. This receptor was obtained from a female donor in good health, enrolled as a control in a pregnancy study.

The CDR3 protein is CASTVRVGGDEQFF. The CDR3 DNA reads TGTGCCAGCACCGTTAGGGTTGGGGGGGATGAGCAGTTCTTC. The chain employs TRBV2 and TRBJ2-1; 7 bases are shared with TRBD2. V shed 7 bases and J 8 bases; nucleotides not matched to a gene: 11. Germline CDR1 is SNHLY and CDR2 is FYNNEI. This CDR3 spans 14 amino acids.